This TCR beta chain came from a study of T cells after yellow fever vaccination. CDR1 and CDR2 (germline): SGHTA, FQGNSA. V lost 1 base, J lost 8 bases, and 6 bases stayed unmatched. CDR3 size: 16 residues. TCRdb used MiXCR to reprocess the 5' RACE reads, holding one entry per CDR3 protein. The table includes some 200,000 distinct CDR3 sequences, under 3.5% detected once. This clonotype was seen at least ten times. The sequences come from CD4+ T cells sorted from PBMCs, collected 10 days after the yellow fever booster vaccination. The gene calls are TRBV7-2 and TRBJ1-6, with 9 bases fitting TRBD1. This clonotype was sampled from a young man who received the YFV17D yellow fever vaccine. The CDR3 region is CASSLVPGDRDSPLHF. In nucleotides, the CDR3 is TGTGCCAGCAGCTTAGTACCCGGGGACAGGGATTCACCCCTCCACTTT.